This T cell receptor beta chain came from a study of blood T cell repertoires in COVID-19. Data came from immunoSEQ multiplex PCR; TCRdb stores just in-frame clones and leaves some out. This sample has approximately 270,000 clones, with 65% to 90% found just once. CDR3 size: 15 residues. J was trimmed by 6 bases and V by 0 bases; bases with no gene match: 6. In germline, CDR1 is SGHRS, CDR2 YFSETQ. Grouping used clinical history reported by participants in a survey and questionnaire. Recovered Cohort 3 donors showed two negative PCRs, clearance, or symptom resolution. This TCR came from a man in his forties who had recovered from COVID-19. Sequences were obtained from PBMCs or T cells enriched from blood (not recorded which). The V call is TRBV5-1, the J call TRBJ2-3; the match to TRBD2 covers 8 bases. CDR3 coding DNA: TGCGCCAGCAGCTTGGTCGGGGGGGCCCCTGATACGCAGTATTTT. Amino acid sequence: CASSLVGGAPDTQYF.